Shown below are 18 T cell receptor beta chains from a single sample sequenced in a study of control samples from healthy donors and cancer patients. Sequencing used immunoSEQ multiplex PCR; TCRdb keeps in-frame clones, though not all of them. The sample consists of roughly 150,000 clones, under 95% of them appearing once. The sequenced material came from blood. The receptors derive from a man aged 18 to 29 in good health.

The chain recombines TRBV20-1 with TRBJ1-6, with a weak D call TRBD1 (6 bases). The V gene's germline CDR1 is DFQATT and CDR2 SNEGSKA (reference sequence). This CDR3 has 15 amino acids. Trimming shortened V by 3 bases and J by 5 bases, and 14 bases separated the two germline ends. The CDR3 here is CSASLYPGDNSPLHF. CDR3 DNA sequence: TGCAGTGCTAGTTTATATCCAGGGGATAATTCACCCCTCCACTTT.

The chain uses TRBV5-1 and TRBJ2-1, with a possible D match to TRBD2 (6 bases). CDR3 length: 15 amino acids. V was clipped by 0 bases and J by 5 bases, with 12 bases between them. Germline V gives CDR1 SGHRS, CDR2 YFSETQ. The CDR3 DNA is TGCGCCAGCAGCTTGGACGGGGGTTGGGACAATGAGCAGTTCTTC. Its translation is CASSLDGGWDNEQFF. Supplemented by reference TRBV5-1 and TRBJ2-1, the full variable domain reads KAGVTQTPRYLIKTRGQQVTLSCSPISGHRSVSWYQQTPGQGLQFLFEYFSETQRNKGNFPGRFSGRQFSNSRSEMNVSTLELGDSALYLCASSLDGGWDNEQFFGPGTRLTVL.

V and J are TRBV3-1 (or the pseudogene TRBV3-2) and TRBJ1-3, with D hard to call. The V end lost 4 bases, the J end lost 0 bases, and 13 bases lay between the germline ends. Germline-derived CDR1 and CDR2 are LGHDT and YNNKEL (reference sequence). The CDR3 totals 16 residues. The CDR3 nucleotides are TGTGCCAGCAGCCGGGCGGGTATGTCCTCTGGAAACACCATATATTTT. This codes for CASSRAGMSSGNTIYF.

This chain links TRBV19 with TRBJ1-2, with D unresolved. Germline CDR1 and CDR2: LNHDA and SQIVND (reference sequence). The CDR3 totals 16 residues. Trimming shortened V by 1 base and J by 4 bases, and 16 bases separated the two germline ends. Here the CDR3 DNA reads TGTGCCAGTAGTATAGGCACAGCTGGGATTATCTATGGCTACACCTTC. Protein: CASSIGTAGIIYGYTF.

The chain has TRBV7-2 and TRBJ2-2; 9 bases align to TRBD1. V was pared by 4 bases and J by 4 bases, with 4 bases of the junction left unmatched. Germline CDR1 reads SGHTA; CDR2 reads FQGNSA. There are 15 residues in the CDR3. The CDR3 spells CASSSDRGPTGELFF. In DNA, the CDR3 is TGTGCCAGCAGCTCGGACAGGGGCCCCACCGGGGAGCTGTTTTTT. The variable domain in full, with the rest retrieved from reference TRBV7-2 and TRBJ2-2, is GAGVSQSPSNKVTEKGKDVELRCDPISGHTALYWYRQSLGQGLEFLIYFQGNSAPDKSGLPSDRFSAERTGGSVSTLTIQRTQQEDSAVYLCASSSDRGPTGELFFGEGSRLTVL.

The chain links TRBV9 to TRBJ1-3; maybe TRBD1 (6 bases). In germline, CDR1 is SGDLS, CDR2 YYNGEE. The CDR3 consists of 15 residues. With 4 bases removed from V and 0 bases from J, the gap between germline ends came to 11 bases. CDR3 amino acids: CASSHPRGSGNTIYF. The CDR3 DNA reads TGTGCCAGCAGCCATCCCAGGGGCTCTGGAAACACCATATATTTT.

The chain employs TRBV11-3 and TRBJ1-3; D unresolved. Per the germline V gene, CDR1 is SGHNT and CDR2 is YENEEA. V lost 9 bases to trimming and J lost 0 bases, with 9 bases between them. The CDR3 covers 13 residues. The CDR3 sequence is CARAGVSGNTIYF. In nucleotides, the CDR3 is TGTGCCAGGGCAGGAGTCTCTGGAAACACCATATATTTT.

The chain joins TRBV27 to TRBJ1-6; 7 bases are a match to TRBD1. The CDR3 covers 13 residues. J gave up 11 bases and V 5 bases, and 6 bases lay outside the gene matches. Germline V gene sequence: CDR1 MNHEY, CDR2 SMNVEV (reference sequence). The CDR3 DNA reads TGTGCCAGCAGTGTAAACAGGGGTCCACCCCTCCACTTT. This sequence encodes CASSVNRGPPLHF.

The chain is built from TRBV19 and TRBJ1-4, with D perhaps TRBD1 (6 bases). Deletions cut 3 bases from V and 10 bases from J, with 18 bases between. The length of the CDR3 is 15 residues. CDR1 LNHDA and CDR2 SQIVND come from the germline V gene (reference sequence). The CDR3 is CASSISSGGRGKLFF. The DNA for the CDR3 is TGTGCCAGTAGTATCAGTTCCGGGGGCAGGGGAAAACTGTTTTTT.

This rearrangement joins TRBV30 to TRBJ1-5, with TRBD1 as a possible D gene (6 bases). Trimming removed 1 base from V and 7 bases from J, with 14 bases in between. Germline V gene data show CDR1 as GTSNPN and CDR2 as SVGIG (reference sequence). This CDR3 region has 14 residues. The CDR3 loop is CAWSDGRGGQPQHF. CDR3 nucleotide sequence: TGTGCCTGGAGTGACGGGAGGGGGGGACAGCCCCAGCATTTT.

The chain carries TRBV5-5 and TRBJ1-1; D uncertain. Trimming cost V 6 bases and J 1 base, with 13 bases left between them. Germline V gene lookup returns CDR1 SGHKS and CDR2 YYEKEE (reference sequence). This CDR3 is 14 amino acids long. The CDR3 spells CASTSLRRNTEAFF. The CDR3 DNA reads TGTGCCAGCACCTCTCTACGGAGGAACACTGAAGCTTTCTTT. Filled out from reference TRBV5-5 and TRBJ1-1, the complete variable domain reads DAGVTQSPTHLIKTRGQQVTLRCSPISGHKSVSWYQQVLGQGPQFIFQYYEKEERGRGNFPDRFSARQFPNYSSELNVNALLLGDSALYLCASTSLRRNTEAFFGQGTRLTVV.

The rearrangement uses TRBV10-2 and TRBJ2-5; D not resolved. The ends were cut back, 3 bases at V and 7 bases at J, with 15 bases in the middle. The CDR3 is 14 amino acids. CDR1 and CDR2 from the germline V gene are WSHSY and SAAADI. CDR3 sequence: CASSEFSRLGTQYF. CDR3 coding DNA: TGCGCCAGCAGTGAATTTAGCCGCTTAGGGACCCAGTACTTC.

A few counts support this clone. The V call is TRBV7-9, the J call TRBJ2-7; D is undetermined. The CDR3 length is 13 residues. CDR1 and CDR2 (germline): SEHNR, FQNEAQ (reference sequence). V shed 3 bases and J shed 5 bases, with 11 bases lying between them. CDR3 region: CASSFSEYHEQYF. The CDR3 DNA reads as TGTGCCAGCAGCTTCTCCGAATACCACGAGCAGTACTTC. The full variable domain, in which reference TRBV7-9 and TRBJ2-7 provide the parts outside the CDR3, is DTGVSQNPRHKITKRGQNVTFRCDPISEHNRLYWYRQTLGQGPEFLTYFQNEAQLEKSRLLSDRFSAERPKGSFSTLEIQRTEQGDSAMYLCASSFSEYHEQYFGPGTRLTVT.

V gene TRBV19 combines with J gene TRBJ1-5; 7 positions match TRBD1. The CDR3 runs to 14 residues. The ends lost 1 base at V and 6 bases at J; junction bases unmatched: 3. Germline values: CDR1 LNHDA, CDR2 SQIVND (reference sequence). The CDR3 DNA sequence: TGTGCCAGTAGTATAGGGCAGGGGGTTCAGCCCCAGCATTTT. Amino acids: CASSIGQGVQPQHF. The whole variable domain, filled in from reference TRBV19 and TRBJ1-5, reads DGGITQSPKYLFRKEGQNVTLSCEQNLNHDAMYWYRQDPGQGLRLIYYSQIVNDFQKGDIAEGYSVSREKKESFPLTVTSAQKNPTAFYLCASSIGQGVQPQHFGDGTRLSIL.

This chain links TRBV29-1 with TRBJ1-1, with TRBD1 identical over 8 bases. Germline V lookup: CDR1 SQVTM, CDR2 ANQGSEA. The CDR3 spans 11 residues. Losses at the gene ends were 6 bases for V and 7 bases for J; bases not matched to a gene: 4. The CDR3 is CSVVGTGEAFF. The CDR3 DNA reads TGCAGCGTGGTAGGGACAGGTGAAGCTTTCTTT.

The V call is TRBV5-8, the J call TRBJ2-5; D is uncertain. Germline V gene lookup returns CDR1 SGHTS and CDR2 YDEGEE. This CDR3 comprises 14 residues. The V gene lost 0 bases and the J gene lost 4 bases, with 10 bases spanning the gap. The CDR3 region is CASSLDPRLETQYF. The CDR3, as DNA: TGTGCCAGCAGCTTGGATCCCAGATTAGAGACCCAGTACTTC.

The rearrangement uses TRBV6-4 and TRBJ1-2, with TRBD1 as a possible D gene (5 bases). Trimming removed 0 bases at V and 4 bases at J, with 9 bases between. CDR1 and CDR2 from the germline V gene are MRHNA and SNTAGT. The CDR3 is made up of 14 amino acids. CDR3 sequence: CASSDSPGGYGYTF. For the CDR3, the DNA is TGTGCCAGCAGTGACTCACCGGGGGGCTATGGCTACACCTTC.

This clone appeared a single time. This chain links TRBV7-2 with TRBJ1-4, with D hard to call. Germline values: CDR1 SGHTA, CDR2 FQGNSA. This CDR3 has 15 amino acids. With 4 bases removed from V and 0 bases from J, the gap between germline ends came to 9 bases. The CDR3 loop is CASSYVSTTNEKLFF. The CDR3 DNA reads TGTGCCAGCAGCTACGTTAGCACAACTAATGAAAAACTGTTTTTT. Full variable domain (missing parts from reference TRBV7-2 and TRBJ1-4): GAGVSQSPSNKVTEKGKDVELRCDPISGHTALYWYRQSLGQGLEFLIYFQGNSAPDKSGLPSDRFSAERTGGSVSTLTIQRTQQEDSAVYLCASSYVSTTNEKLFFGSGTQLSVL.